The sequence of this TCR beta chain was determined in a study of blood T cell repertoires in COVID-19. Across the whole study: T cells, B-cell-depleted T cells, or PBMCs supplied cDNA or gDNA.

The CDR3 has 15 residues. Looked up from germline, CDR1 is SGHRS and CDR2 is YFSETQ. The V end lost 2 bases, the J end lost 10 bases, and 16 bases lay between the germline ends. This clone was seen once. The protocol was immunoSEQ multiplex PCR, while the TCRdb copy is restricted to in-frame clones and leaves out a portion. In the table there are some 130,000 clones, just over 85% of which are singletons. The TCR comes from a man aged 50-59 years who had recovered from COVID-19. This chain links TRBV5-1 with TRBJ1-6; D not certain. Sequences were obtained from PBMCs or T cells enriched from blood (not recorded which). CDR3 nucleotides: TGCGCCAGCAGCTTAGGACGTCCGTGGGAGTCACCCCTCCACTTT. As protein: CASSLGRPWESPLHF.